A single sample gave rise to the 22 T cell receptor beta chains below, sequenced in a study of blood T cell repertoires in COVID-19. TCRdb's table, derived via immunoSEQ multiplex PCR, lists solely in-frame clones and lacks some. This sample has more than 35,000 clones, with about 80% found just once. The sample comprised peripheral blood. All receptors come from a woman older than 75 with acute or convalescent COVID-19.

The chain recombines TRBV11-3 with TRBJ2-5, with D perhaps matching TRBD1 (5 bases). The CDR3 has 13 residues. CDR1 is SGHNT and CDR2 is YENEEA in the germline V gene. The ends were cut back, 5 bases at V and 7 bases at J, with 14 bases in the middle. CDR3 region: CASSVGSQGTQYF. The CDR3 DNA is TGTGCCAGCAGCGTAGGGTCCCAGGGGACCCAGTACTTC.

The chain has TRBV19 and TRBJ1-5; 8 positions agree with TRBD1. Germline CDR1 reads LNHDA; CDR2 reads SQIVND (reference sequence). J lost 4 bases, V lost 1 base, and 3 bases had no gene match. This CDR3 region has 15 residues. CDR3 residues: CASSIGGTGNQPQHF. In DNA, the CDR3 is TGTGCCAGTAGTATAGGGGGGACAGGTAATCAGCCCCAGCATTTT. Complete variable domain (other parts from reference TRBV19 and TRBJ1-5): DGGITQSPKYLFRKEGQNVTLSCEQNLNHDAMYWYRQDPGQGLRLIYYSQIVNDFQKGDIAEGYSVSREKKESFPLTVTSAQKNPTAFYLCASSIGGTGNQPQHFGDGTRLSIL.

The chain joins TRBV7-8 to TRBJ1-5, with D possibly matching TRBD1 (6 bases). The CDR3 is 15 residues long. Germline V gives CDR1 SGHVS, CDR2 FQNEAQ. Trimming shortened V by 4 bases and J by 3 bases, and 13 bases separated the two germline ends. CDR3 amino acids: CASSSGQTNNQPQHF. The DNA for the CDR3 is TGTGCCAGCAGCTCCGGACAGACAAACAATCAGCCCCAGCATTTT.

This clone was seen just once. In DNA form, the CDR3 reads TGTGCCAGCAGCTTAACGGGGACTAGGAGGCTCCAAGAGACCCAGTACTTC. It is translated as CASSLTGTRRLQETQYF. The chain recombines TRBV7-3 with TRBJ2-5; 8 positions agree with TRBD2. The CDR3 length is 17 residues. CDR1 SGHTA and CDR2 FQGTGA come from the germline V gene. Trimming took 0 bases from V and 1 from J; bases not matched to a gene: 7.

This clone showed up just a few times. V gene TRBV4-3 combines with J gene TRBJ1-4; no reliable D call. The germline V gene has CDR1 LGHNA and CDR2 YSLEER. This CDR3 has 15 residues. The V gene lost 1 base and the J gene lost 8 bases, with 14 bases spanning the gap. The CDR3 region is CASSQGGQGREKLFF. CDR3 DNA sequence: TGCGCCAGCAGCCAAGGCGGCCAAGGTAGAGAAAAACTGTTTTTT.

The chain combines TRBV29-1 with TRBJ2-3; 14 bases are a match to TRBD2. Germline V CDR1 and CDR2: SQVTM, ANQGSEA. The junction had 5 bases not matched to a gene; V was cut back by 6 bases and J by 3 bases. The CDR3 contains 15 residues. CDR3 sequence reads: CSVLTSGGGTDTQYF. CDR3 DNA: TGCAGCGTCTTGACTAGCGGGGGGGGAACAGATACGCAGTATTTT.

This clone was recorded once. This chain links TRBV2 with TRBJ2-4; a possible D gene is TRBD2 (6 bases). Germline lookup yields CDR1 SNHLY and CDR2 FYNNEI. The V end was cut by 5 bases, the J end by 4 bases, with 12 bases between. The CDR3 has 14 residues. Here the CDR3 DNA reads TGTGCCAGCAGTAGGAGGGACTCTAAAAACATTCAGTACTTC. Amino acid sequence: CASSRRDSKNIQYF.

The chain carries TRBV2 and TRBJ2-1; D possibly corresponds to TRBD1 (6 bases). Trimming stripped 5 bases from V and 7 bases from J, with 9 bases between. Germline V lookup: CDR1 SNHLY, CDR2 FYNNEI. There are 12 residues in the CDR3. Here the CDR3 reads CASSLDRNEQFF. In DNA form, the CDR3 reads TGTGCCAGCAGTTTGGACAGAAATGAGCAGTTCTTC.

The rearrangement links TRBV19 to TRBJ2-3; 8 positions match TRBD1. After removal of 6 bases from V and 1 base from J, the junction contained 0 bases not matched to a gene. The CDR3 is 13 amino acids. Germline lookup yields CDR1 LNHDA and CDR2 SQIVND (reference sequence). The CDR3 protein is CASRDRGTDTQYF. CDR3 sequence (DNA): TGTGCCAGTAGGGACAGGGGCACAGATACGCAGTATTTT. Based on the CDR3 plus reference TRBV19 and TRBJ2-3, the full variable domain is DGGITQSPKYLFRKEGQNVTLSCEQNLNHDAMYWYRQDPGQGLRLIYYSQIVNDFQKGDIAEGYSVSREKKESFPLTVTSAQKNPTAFYLCASRDRGTDTQYFGPGTRLTVL.

The V and J genes are TRBV29-1 and TRBJ2-7; D perhaps matches TRBD2 (6 bases). Germline V gives CDR1 SQVTM, CDR2 ANQGSEA. The CDR3 sequence is 17 residues long. Trimming cost V 0 bases and J 2 bases, with 20 bases left between them. The CDR3 here is CSVEDPEGPVFPYEQYF. In DNA form, the CDR3 reads TGCAGCGTTGAAGATCCGGAGGGACCTGTTTTTCCCTACGAGCAGTACTTC.

This chain uses TRBV10-3 with TRBJ1-2; D is undetermined. V was pared by 2 bases and J by 0 bases, with 7 bases between. The CDR3 is made up of 14 amino acids. Germline loops: CDR1 ENHRY, CDR2 SYGVKD. The CDR3 region has the DNA TGTGCCATCAGTGAGCAGGCTTCTAACTATGGCTACACCTTC. It codes for CAISEQASNYGYTF.

V usage is TRBV2 and J usage is TRBJ2-7, with TRBD1 matching 7 bases. The CDR3 sequence is 16 residues long. The V segment lost 6 bases and the J segment 4 bases; nucleotides outside the gene matches: 15. Germline values: CDR1 SNHLY, CDR2 FYNNEI. The CDR3 region is CASSGGGGTVFYEQYF. In DNA, the CDR3 is TGTGCCAGCAGCGGTGGGGGTGGGACAGTGTTTTACGAGCAGTACTTC.

The V call is TRBV2, the J call TRBJ1-4; weak D call: TRBD1 (5 bases). Trimming left V 6 bases short and J 7 bases short, with 15 bases between. Germline V CDR1 and CDR2: SNHLY, FYNNEI. CDR3 size: 14 residues. The CDR3 loop reads CASSQGLGGEKLFF. The CDR3, as DNA: TGTGCCAGCAGCCAAGGACTGGGGGGTGAAAAACTGTTTTTT.

The V gene is TRBV7-9, the J gene TRBJ1-5; D call uncertain. V was trimmed by 3 bases and J by 9 bases, leaving 15 bases between them. Per the germline V gene, CDR1 is SEHNR and CDR2 is FQNEAQ (reference sequence). This CDR3 has 14 residues. This chain's CDR3 is CASSLEGSWAPQHF. The CDR3 nucleotides are TGTGCCAGCAGCTTGGAGGGTTCGTGGGCGCCCCAGCATTTT.

This rearrangement joins TRBV30 to TRBJ1-1, with D possibly being TRBD1 (6 bases). Germline CDR1 is GTSNPN and CDR2 is SVGIG (reference sequence). V lost 7 bases and J lost 2, with 8 bases in between. The CDR3 has 11 residues. The CDR3 nucleotides are TGTGCCTCCAGGGGAAACACTGAAGCTTTCTTT. Translation gives CASRGNTEAFF.

V usage is TRBV5-1 and J usage is TRBJ1-4; D may be TRBD1 (5 bases). This CDR3 contains 14 residues. Germline V gives CDR1 SGHRS, CDR2 YFSETQ. The V end was cut by 4 bases, the J end by 8 bases, with 15 bases between. CDR3 sequence: CASSQDWGAEKLFF. The CDR3 region has the DNA TGCGCCAGCAGCCAAGACTGGGGCGCGGAAAAACTGTTTTTT.

This clone was picked up a small number of times. At one end, the junction sequence differs from germline, possibly due to a read error. The chain recombines TRBV28 with TRBJ1-6, with D possibly TRBD1 on 5 matching bases. CDR1 MDHEN and CDR2 SYDVKM come from the germline V gene. The length of the CDR3 is 17 residues. The CDR3 protein is CASSLSLGGGLHSPLHF. CDR3 in DNA: TGTGCCAGCAGCTTATCGCTCGGGGGAGGGCTCCATTCACCCCTCCACTTT.

V usage is TRBV28 and J usage is TRBJ1-4; TRBD1 might be the D (5 bases). The CDR3 extends over 13 amino acids. The germline V and J ends were trimmed by 3 bases and 8 bases, with 10 bases remaining between them. The germline V gene has CDR1 MDHEN and CDR2 SYDVKM. The DNA of the CDR3 is TGTGCCAGCAGTTTGGGGGGTCAGGAAAAACTGTTTTTT. Residues: CASSLGGQEKLFF.

This clone has at least ten counts. This CDR3 is also generated by other DNA sequences in the sample. V is TRBV28 and J is TRBJ1-5; the D gene is possibly TRBD1 (6 bases). This CDR3 is built from 17 residues. Trimming pared 0 bases from V and 6 bases from J, leaving 18 bases between. Germline CDR1 is MDHEN and CDR2 is SYDVKM. CDR3 coding DNA: TGTGCCAGCAGTTTATGGGGAGGGGCGGGGGCTAGTCAGCCCCAGCATTTT. Encoded protein: CASSLWGGAGASQPQHF.

The chain links TRBV11-2 to TRBJ1-2; D is undetermined. With 5 bases removed from V and 5 bases from J, the gap between germline ends came to 18 bases. This CDR3 has 15 residues. Germline CDR1 is SGHAT and CDR2 is FQNNGV. This CDR3 reads CASSPSEGRGYGYTF. CDR3 DNA: TGTGCCAGCAGCCCAAGCGAGGGTCGTGGATATGGCTACACCTTC.

The chain uses TRBV25-1 and TRBJ1-1, with TRBD1 matching over 7 bases. Germline V lookup: CDR1 MGHDK, CDR2 SYGVNS. The length of the CDR3 is 14 residues. V was pared by 2 bases and J by 6 bases, with 6 bases of the junction left unmatched. The chain's CDR3 is CASSEDRAVPEAFF. The CDR3 bases are TGTGCCAGCAGTGAAGACAGGGCCGTGCCTGAAGCTTTCTTT.

The chain joins TRBV11-2 to TRBJ1-1, with unresolved D. The CDR3 runs 13 residues. V was trimmed by 4 bases and J by 0 bases, leaving 6 bases between them. Per the germline V gene, CDR1 is SGHAT and CDR2 is FQNNGV. The CDR3 sequence is CASSSLVNTEAFF. The CDR3 DNA sequence: TGTGCCAGCAGCTCGCTAGTGAACACTGAAGCTTTCTTT.